What follows are 20 T cell receptor beta chains derived from one specimen sequenced in a study of cytomegalovirus exposure and HLA in healthy donors. The PCR used 60 Vbeta and 13 Jbeta primers. The method was immunoSEQ multiplex PCR; TCRdb's version includes in-frame clones alone and lacks a portion of them. The sample consists of 200,000 to 250,000 clones, about 80% of them appearing once. Input material: PBMCs. All receptors derive from a woman in her thirties or forties in good health and CMV-seropositive.

The chain recombines TRBV5-6 with TRBJ1-3, with D hard to call. Looked up from germline, CDR1 is SGHDT and CDR2 is YYEEEE. CDR3 length: 14 amino acids. Trimming shortened V by 4 bases and J by 0 bases, and 8 bases separated the two germline ends. For the CDR3, the DNA is TGTGCCAGCAGCGAGATTCTCTCTGGAAACACCATATATTTT. It specifies CASSEILSGNTIYF.

The chain has TRBV12-5 and TRBJ1-1; a possible D gene is TRBD1 (6 bases). Trimming left V 3 bases short and J 8 bases short, with 16 bases between. Per the germline V gene, CDR1 is LGHNT and CDR2 is FRNRAP. The CDR3 loop spans 14 amino acids. Here the CDR3 DNA reads TGTGCTAGTGGTTTATGGCCCGCGGGGGGCGAAGCTTTCTTT. The encoded protein is CASGLWPAGGEAFF.

This rearrangement joins TRBV25-1 to TRBJ1-4; the match to TRBD1 covers 9 bases. The CDR3 length is 15 residues. The V segment lost 2 bases and the J segment 8 bases; nucleotides outside the gene matches: 6. CDR1 MGHDK and CDR2 SYGVNS come from the germline V gene. The CDR3: CASSEPGTGKEKLFF. The CDR3 DNA sequence: TGTGCCAGCAGTGAACCCGGGACAGGGAAGGAAAAACTGTTTTTT.

The chain is built from TRBV10-3 and TRBJ1-4; 11 bases align to TRBD1. There are 14 residues in the CDR3. Germline-derived CDR1 and CDR2 are ENHRY and SYGVKD. The ends lost 8 bases at V and 10 bases at J; junction bases unmatched: 9. DNA of the CDR3: TGTGCCATCTCGTTGGACAGGGGGCGTTCAAAACTGTTTTTT. Its translation is CAISLDRGRSKLFF.

The V call is TRBV7-2, the J call TRBJ2-1; perhaps TRBD1 as D (7 bases). CDR1 and CDR2 (germline): SGHTA, FQGNSA. This CDR3 spans 15 amino acids. The V end lost 4 bases, the J end lost 12 bases, and 22 bases lay between the germline ends. CDR3 coding DNA: TGTGCCAGCAGCTGGAGGGGGCGCCAAGGTGGTCGGCAGTTCTTC. Protein: CASSWRGRQGGRQFF.

J is TRBJ2-7 and V is TRBV7-2; tentatively, D is TRBD1 (6 bases). Trimming took 0 bases from V and 1 from J, leaving 16 bases between them. CDR3 size: 17 residues. Germline CDR1 and CDR2: SGHTA and FQGNSA. Here the CDR3 reads CASSLALGTWGSYEQYF. The CDR3 region has the DNA TGTGCCAGCAGCTTAGCGTTAGGGACATGGGGTTCCTACGAGCAGTACTTC.

The V and J genes are TRBV29-1 and TRBJ2-7, with 8 bases that match TRBD2. V lost 4 bases and J lost 2; bases outside the gene matches: 7. The length of the CDR3 is 14 residues. Germline lookup yields CDR1 SQVTM and CDR2 ANQGSEA. CDR3 loop: CSVGRGSGAYEQYF. CDR3 DNA: TGCAGCGTTGGCAGGGGTAGCGGGGCCTACGAGCAGTACTTC.

This sequence joins TRBV6-5 and TRBJ1-2; possible D gene TRBD1, 6 bases. V was clipped by 6 bases and J by 4 bases, with 15 bases between them. The CDR3 has 14 amino acids. Germline V gene sequence: CDR1 MNHEY, CDR2 SVGAGI. CDR3 sequence reads: CASSSRTGIYGYTF. The DNA of the CDR3 is TGTGCCAGCAGCAGCCGAACAGGGATCTATGGCTACACCTTC.

J is TRBJ2-1 and V is TRBV4-2; TRBD1 is a possible D gene (6 bases). The CDR3 contains 14 residues. V was clipped by 4 bases and J by 6 bases, with 13 bases between them. Germline V gives CDR1 LGHNA, CDR2 YNFKEQ. Written as DNA, the CDR3 is TGTGCCAGCAGCCCACCTTCAGGGGCCAATGAGCAGTTCTTC. It is translated as CASSPPSGANEQFF.

This clone was seen once. V is TRBV27 and J is TRBJ1-2; 9 bases line up with TRBD1. V shed 6 bases, J shed 4 bases, and the junction held 6 bases outside the gene matches. The CDR3 runs to 14 residues. CDR1 and CDR2 (germline): MNHEY, SMNVEV (reference sequence). This CDR3 reads CASRETGGIYGYTF. Here the CDR3 DNA reads TGTGCCAGCAGGGAGACAGGGGGAATCTATGGCTACACCTTC.

The chain is built from TRBV9 and TRBJ1-2, with D possibly being TRBD1 (6 bases). The CDR3 covers 14 residues. V gave up 3 bases and J gave up 2 bases, with 11 bases separating them. Germline V gene data show CDR1 as SGDLS and CDR2 as YYNGEE. The CDR3 nucleotides are TGTGCCAGCAGCGAGGGGGGGCGAAACTATGGCTACACCTTC. This gives the protein CASSEGGRNYGYTF.

The chain couples TRBV7-7 to TRBJ2-5; the D gene is possibly TRBD1 (5 bases). CDR1 is SSHAT, CDR2 FNYEAQ, per germline (reference sequence). V was trimmed by 6 bases and J by 1 base, leaving 18 bases between them. The CDR3 totals 16 residues. CDR3: CASSPGDSYSQETQYF. CDR3 DNA: TGTGCCAGCAGTCCTGGCGACAGTTATAGCCAAGAGACCCAGTACTTC.

The chain has TRBV6-5 and TRBJ1-4, with D hard to call. CDR3 length equals 15 residues. Germline V CDR1 and CDR2: MNHEY, SVGAGI. V was trimmed by 0 bases and J by 7 bases, leaving 12 bases between them. The CDR3 reads CASSYSVLGGEKLFF. The CDR3, as DNA: TGTGCCAGCAGTTACTCTGTATTGGGAGGTGAAAAACTGTTTTTT.

CDR3: CASSWGGFNAEAFF. The CDR3 DNA reads TGCGCCAGCAGCTGGGGAGGGTTTAATGCTGAAGCTTTCTTT. The chain employs TRBV5-1 and TRBJ1-1; D gene unclear. Trimming left V 3 bases short and J 6 bases short, with 15 bases between. The CDR3 covers 14 residues. Germline-derived CDR1 and CDR2 are SGHRS and YFSETQ.

The chain employs TRBV25-1 and TRBJ1-4, with no clear D. Germline CDR1 MGHDK, CDR2 SYGVNS. V lost 4 bases, J lost 4 bases, and 13 bases lay in between. The CDR3 spans 15 residues. Written as DNA, the CDR3 is TGTGCCAGCAGTGCGCGGGGTAGCCTTAATGAAAAACTGTTTTTT. Its protein product is CASSARGSLNEKLFF.

V usage is TRBV5-4 and J usage is TRBJ1-5; tentative D call: TRBD1 (5 bases). V dropped 1 base and J dropped 1 base, with 9 bases sitting between them. The CDR3 spans 15 residues. Germline CDR1 SGHNT, CDR2 YYREEE (reference sequence). CDR3: CASSLTGASNQPQHF. CDR3 nucleotides: TGTGCCAGCAGCTTGACAGGAGCAAGCAATCAGCCCCAGCATTTT. Together with reference TRBV5-4 and TRBJ1-5, the CDR3 gives the full variable domain: ETGVTQSPTHLIKTRGQQVTLRCSSQSGHNTVSWYQQALGQGPQFIFQYYREEENGRGNFPPRFSGLQFPNYSSELNVNALELDDSALYLCASSLTGASNQPQHFGDGTRLSIL.

V gene TRBV15 combines with J gene TRBJ2-2, with D hard to call. V was clipped by 0 bases and J by 0 bases, with 11 bases between them. The CDR3 extends over 17 amino acids. In germline, CDR1 is LNHNV, CDR2 YYDKDF (reference sequence). The CDR3 DNA reads TGTGCCACCAGCAGAGATCGGAACAGTCCGAACACCGGGGAGCTGTTTTTT. Translated, it gives CATSRDRNSPNTGELFF.

V is TRBV7-3 and J is TRBJ2-7, with D perhaps matching TRBD2 (7 bases). Germline values: CDR1 SGHTA, CDR2 FQGTGA. With 6 bases removed from V and 3 bases from J, the gap between germline ends came to 18 bases. CDR3 length: 15 amino acids. DNA of the CDR3: TGTGCCAGCAGTACCAGAATAGGGGGGGTCTACGAGCAGTACTTC. Translating it yields CASSTRIGGVYEQYF.

This clone was detected once. The rearrangement joins TRBV6-6 to TRBJ2-4; D unclear. CDR1 is MNHNY, CDR2 SVGAGI, per germline (reference sequence). This CDR3 contains 13 residues. V was clipped by 2 bases and J by 4 bases, with 6 bases between them. The CDR3 DNA reads as TGTGCCAGCAGTTACACCGAGAAAAACATTCAGTACTTC. This sequence encodes CASSYTEKNIQYF.

This clone has only a few counts. CDR3 amino acids: CASSSGQGNTGELFF. In nucleotides, the CDR3 is TGTGCCAGCAGCTCCGGACAGGGAAACACCGGGGAGCTGTTTTTT. The chain has TRBV7-9 and TRBJ2-2, with TRBD1 matching over 8 bases. This CDR3 spans 15 amino acids. Germline CDR1 is SEHNR and CDR2 is FQNEAQ (reference sequence). The ends lost 4 bases at V and 2 bases at J; junction bases unmatched: 3.